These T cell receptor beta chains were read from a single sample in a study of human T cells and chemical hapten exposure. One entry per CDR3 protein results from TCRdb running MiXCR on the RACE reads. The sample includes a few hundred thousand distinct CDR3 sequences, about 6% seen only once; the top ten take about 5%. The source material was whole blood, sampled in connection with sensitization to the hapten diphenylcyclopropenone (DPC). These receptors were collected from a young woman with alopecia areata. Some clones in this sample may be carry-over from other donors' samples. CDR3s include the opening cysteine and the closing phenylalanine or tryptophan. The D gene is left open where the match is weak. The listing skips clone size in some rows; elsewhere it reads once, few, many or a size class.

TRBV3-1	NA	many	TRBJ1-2	TGTGCCAAAGGAGCGCGTGGACCGAATGGCTACACCTTC	CAKGARGPNGYTF
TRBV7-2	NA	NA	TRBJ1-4	TGTGCCAGCAGCTTATACGGGCTTTTTAATGAAAAACTGTTTTTT	CASSLYGLFNEKLFF
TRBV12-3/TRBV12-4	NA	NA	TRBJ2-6	TGTGCCAGCAACGCGGGGCTCTCTGGGGCCAACGTCCTGACTTTC	CASNAGLSGANVLTF
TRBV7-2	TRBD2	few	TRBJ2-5	TGTGCCAGCAGCGGGGCGGGGGTCCAAGAGACCCAGTACTTC	CASSGAGVQETQYF
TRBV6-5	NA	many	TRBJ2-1	TGTGCCAGCACCAACGGGGGACGGTACAATGAGCAGTTCTTC	CASTNGGRYNEQFF
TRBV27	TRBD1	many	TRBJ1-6	TGTGCCAGCAGCCGGACAGGCGTCAATTCACCCCTCCACTTT	CASSRTGVNSPLHF
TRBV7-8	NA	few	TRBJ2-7	TGTGCCAGCAGCGATACCCCTTACGAGCAGTACTTC	CASSDTPYEQYF
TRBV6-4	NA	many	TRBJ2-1	TGTGCCAGCAGTCCCGCAGGGAACTACCCCAATGAGCAGTTCTTC	CASSPAGNYPNEQFF
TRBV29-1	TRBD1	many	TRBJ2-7	TGCAGCGTTGGGGGCAGGGGGCGCAAGCAGTACTTC	CSVGGRGRKQYF
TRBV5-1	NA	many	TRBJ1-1	TGCGCCAGCAGCCCGGTGCCGGGGGGTGAAGCTTTCTTT	CASSPVPGGEAFF
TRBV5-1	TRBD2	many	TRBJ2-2	TGCGCCAGCAGCTTGGATCCAGGGACTATCGCGAACACCGGGGAGCTGTTTTTT	CASSLDPGTIANTGELFF
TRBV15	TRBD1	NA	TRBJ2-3	TGTGCCACCAGCGGACAGGGAGTCCAAGATACGCAGTATTTT	CATSGQGVQDTQYF
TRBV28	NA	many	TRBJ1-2	TGTGCCAGCAGCAACAGGCAAACCGCCTATGGCTACACCTTC	CASSNRQTAYGYTF
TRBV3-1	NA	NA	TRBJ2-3	TGTGCCAGCAGCCAAGTAGGGGCCGAAGCATTGGCCACAGATACGCAGTATTTT	CASSQVGAEALATDTQYF
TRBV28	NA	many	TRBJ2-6	TGTGCCAGCAGTTTATCGGCAGGTCCGTGGTCCTCTGGGGCCAACGTCCTGACTTTC	CASSLSAGPWSSGANVLTF
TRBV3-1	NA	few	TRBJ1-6	TGTGCCAGCAGCCAAGGCAGCCCAAATTCACCCCTCCACTTT	CASSQGSPNSPLHF
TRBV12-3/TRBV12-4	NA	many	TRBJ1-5	TGTGCCAGCAGGCAGGGACCCAATCAGCCCCAGCATTTT	CASRQGPNQPQHF
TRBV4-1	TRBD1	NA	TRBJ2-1	TGCGCCAGCAGCCCCTTGGGACAGGGTACCTACAATGAGCAGTTCTTC	CASSPLGQGTYNEQFF